This T cell receptor beta chain is drawn from a study of cytomegalovirus exposure and HLA in healthy donors. The study ran its PCR with 60 Vbeta and 13 Jbeta primers. This table comes from immunoSEQ multiplex PCR, and its TCRdb copy is limited to in-frame clones, with some not included. This sample has roughly 120,000 clones, with 9% to 10% found just once. Germline V gene data show CDR1 as SGHRS and CDR2 as YFSETQ. The CDR3 consists of 16 residues. The source is a man aged 25-45 years in good health and CMV-seronegative. J is TRBJ2-5 and V is TRBV5-1, with D tentatively TRBD2 (5 bases). The DNA end lines up better with TRBJ2-7; the J call may be wrong. Sequenced material: PBMCs. The CDR3 DNA reads TGCGCCAGCAGCTTGGGAGTAGGGAGTCCCCTCTACGAGCAGTACTTC. Translation gives CASSLGVGSPLYEQYF.